The entry below describes one T cell receptor (beta chain). A junction end diverges from the germline sequence, so it may reflect a read error. This specimen includes other DNA sequences encoding the same CDR3. The source of the sample is a study of cytomegalovirus exposure and HLA in healthy donors. PCR involved 60 Vbeta and 13 Jbeta primers. Here immunoSEQ multiplex PCR was the method, and the copy in TCRdb shows in-frame clones only, minus some. The table lists approximately 52,000 clones, with about 10% in the top ten. Material: PBMCs. This TCR came from a man aged 45-65 years in good health and CMV-seropositive.

CDR3 DNA: TGCGCTAGCAGCCAAGAGTTGAGCGGGGGGAACACCGGGGAGCTGTTTTTT. This encodes CASSQELSGGNTGELFF. The chain is built from TRBV4-1 and TRBJ2-2; TRBD2 aligns across 8 bases. The CDR3 spans 17 residues. Looked up from germline, CDR1 is MGHRA and CDR2 is YSYEKL.